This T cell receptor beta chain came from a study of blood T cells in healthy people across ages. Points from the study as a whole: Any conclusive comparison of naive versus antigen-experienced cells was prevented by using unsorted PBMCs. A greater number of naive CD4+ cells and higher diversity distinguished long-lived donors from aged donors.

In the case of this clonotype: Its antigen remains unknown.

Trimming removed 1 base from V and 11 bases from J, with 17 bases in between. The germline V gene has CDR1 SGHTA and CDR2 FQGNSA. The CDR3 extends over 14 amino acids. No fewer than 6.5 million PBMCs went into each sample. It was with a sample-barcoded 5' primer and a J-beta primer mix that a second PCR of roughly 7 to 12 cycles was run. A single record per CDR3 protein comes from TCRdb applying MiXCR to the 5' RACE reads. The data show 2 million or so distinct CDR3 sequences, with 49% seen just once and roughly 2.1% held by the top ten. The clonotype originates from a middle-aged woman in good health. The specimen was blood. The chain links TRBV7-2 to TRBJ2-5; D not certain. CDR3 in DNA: TGTGCCAGCAGCTTAGAGGTTCCGGCCTACGGGCAGTACTTC. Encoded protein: CASSLEVPAYGQYF.